Presented here are 21 T cell receptor beta chains from one specimen sequenced in a study of blood T cell repertoires in COVID-19. The protocol was immunoSEQ multiplex PCR, while the TCRdb copy is restricted to in-frame clones and leaves out a portion. The sample carries more than 100,000 clones, 85% to 90% recorded once. The sequencing input was peripheral blood. The receptors originated from a man between 50 and 59 years old with active or convalescent COVID-19.

Points on this clone: Other nucleotide sequences in the sample specify the same CDR3. The chain combines TRBV15 with TRBJ2-7; no clear D. Germline V CDR1 and CDR2: LNHNV, YYDKDF (reference sequence). The CDR3 sequence is 14 residues long. V was clipped by 0 bases and J by 4 bases, with 10 bases between them. CDR3 protein: CATSRDLGGYEQYF. The CDR3 nucleotides are TGTGCCACCAGCAGAGATCTCGGTGGTTACGAGCAGTACTTC.

V gene TRBV20-1 combines with J gene TRBJ2-7; 8 bases are shared with TRBD2. This CDR3 spans 14 amino acids. J was trimmed by 6 bases and V by 3 bases; bases with no gene match: 10. Germline loops: CDR1 DFQATT, CDR2 SNEGSKA (reference sequence). CDR3 DNA sequence: TGCAGTGCTAGTTCCGACGGGGGGGATCGCGAGCAGTACTTC. Amino acid sequence: CSASSDGGDREQYF.

The chain recombines TRBV2 with TRBJ2-3; D remains ambiguous. Trimming removed 3 bases at V and 3 bases at J, with 13 bases between. This CDR3 has 15 residues. The germline V gene has CDR1 SNHLY and CDR2 FYNNEI. The CDR3 here is CASSDLERETDTQYF. Here the CDR3 DNA reads TGTGCCAGCAGTGATTTGGAGAGAGAGACAGATACGCAGTATTTT.

The chain is built from TRBV5-6 and TRBJ2-2, with 10 positions matching TRBD1. Germline V gene sequence: CDR1 SGHDT, CDR2 YYEEEE. This CDR3 spans 15 amino acids. V lost 0 bases and J lost 4; bases outside the gene matches: 0. The CDR3 loop reads CASSLGDRGTGELFF. CDR3 coding DNA: TGTGCCAGCAGCTTGGGGGACAGGGGCACCGGGGAGCTGTTTTTT.

The gene calls are TRBV5-5 and TRBJ1-6; 7 nucleotides line up with TRBD1. Germline-derived CDR1 and CDR2 are SGHKS and YYEKEE (reference sequence). This CDR3 comprises 15 residues. Losses at the gene ends were 2 bases for V and 6 bases for J; bases not matched to a gene: 5. CDR3 loop: CASSFNRGPNSPLHF. CDR3 bases: TGTGCCAGCAGCTTCAACAGGGGTCCTAATTCACCCCTCCACTTT.

This sequence joins TRBV19 and TRBJ2-1; 11 nucleotides match TRBD2. The trim removed 4 bases at V and 6 bases at J, leaving 2 bases unmatched. The length of the CDR3 is 14 residues. CDR1 LNHDA and CDR2 SQIVND come from the germline V gene (reference sequence). Here the CDR3 reads CASSSSGGVNEQFF. CDR3 nucleotides: TGTGCCAGTAGTAGTAGCGGGGGGGTCAATGAGCAGTTCTTC.

About this clone itself: This sample also contains other DNA sequences that code for the same CDR3. The genes are TRBV24-1 and TRBJ2-3, with D perhaps TRBD1 (6 bases). Between the trimmed V and J ends, which lost 7 bases and 1 base, there was a span of 8 bases. The CDR3 covers 13 residues. Germline CDR1 KGHDR, CDR2 SFDVKD. The CDR3 spells CATRAGGTDTQYF. CDR3 in DNA: TGTGCCACCAGGGCAGGGGGCACAGATACGCAGTATTTT.

A note on this clone: The junction shows a germline mismatch at one end, possibly a read error. The genes are TRBV12-3 or TRBV12-4 and TRBJ2-7, with 7 bases that match TRBD1. CDR3 length equals 13 residues. This chain's CDR3 is CASSRGGPYKQYF. DNA of the CDR3: TGTGCCAGCAGCCGAGGGGGCCCCTACAAGCAGTACTTC.

This rearrangement joins TRBV6-4 to TRBJ2-2; maybe TRBD2 (5 bases). The CDR3 is made up of 14 amino acids. Between the trimmed V and J ends, which lost 6 bases and 6 bases, there was a span of 14 bases. Germline CDR1 and CDR2: MRHNA and SNTAGT. The CDR3 sequence: CASRGMRGSGELFF. For the CDR3, the DNA is TGTGCCAGCAGGGGGATGAGAGGGTCCGGGGAGCTGTTTTTT.

The J gene is TRBJ1-1, the V gene TRBV7-2; perhaps TRBD1 as D (5 bases). The germline gives CDR1 SGHTA, CDR2 FQGNSA. The CDR3 contains 16 residues. V was shortened by 0 bases and J by 4 bases, with 15 bases between the two germline ends. CDR3 sequence reads: CASSLARMGGITEAFF. The CDR3 DNA sequence: TGTGCCAGCAGCTTAGCCCGGATGGGGGGAATCACTGAAGCTTTCTTT.

This chain links TRBV9 with TRBJ1-3; no definite D call. The CDR3 sequence is 15 residues long. Germline CDR1 reads SGDLS; CDR2 reads YYNGEE. V lost 0 bases and J 3 bases, leaving 10 bases between the germline ends. Written as DNA, the CDR3 is TGTGCCAGCAGCGTAGCTCGGGGATATGGAAACACCATATATTTT. This encodes CASSVARGYGNTIYF.

This clone occurred a few times. The V and J genes are TRBV6-5 and TRBJ2-7, with 9 nucleotides matching TRBD1. CDR1 and CDR2 (germline): MNHEY, SVGAGI. Trimming removed 2 bases from V and 4 bases from J; junction bases left unmatched: 6. CDR3 length equals 15 residues. This chain's CDR3 is CASSYAGTGRYEQYF. DNA of the CDR3: TGTGCCAGCAGTTACGCCGGGACAGGGAGGTACGAGCAGTACTTC.

The chain has TRBV19 and TRBJ2-5; D gene ambiguous. This CDR3 region has 16 residues. Germline CDR1 reads LNHDA; CDR2 reads SQIVND (reference sequence). The V gene lost 1 base and the J gene lost 2 bases, with 14 bases spanning the gap. The CDR3 DNA is TGTGCCAGTAGTATAGGGTTCCGGGTTTCGCAAGAGACCCAGTACTTC. Its translation is CASSIGFRVSQETQYF. The variable domain in full, with the rest retrieved from reference TRBV19 and TRBJ2-5, is DGGITQSPKYLFRKEGQNVTLSCEQNLNHDAMYWYRQDPGQGLRLIYYSQIVNDFQKGDIAEGYSVSREKKESFPLTVTSAQKNPTAFYLCASSIGFRVSQETQYFGPGTRLLVL.

The chain recombines TRBV4-1 with TRBJ2-5, with D maybe TRBD1 (6 bases). Germline CDR1 reads MGHRA; CDR2 reads YSYEKL. The V end was cut by 3 bases, the J end by 5 bases, with 13 bases between. This CDR3 spans 14 amino acids. CDR3 in amino acids: CASSHIQGGETQYF. The CDR3, as DNA: TGCGCCAGCAGCCATATACAGGGCGGGGAGACCCAGTACTTC.

V gene TRBV28 combines with J gene TRBJ2-5; D ambiguous. Between the trimmed V and J ends, which lost 2 bases and 5 bases, there was a span of 9 bases. CDR1 and CDR2 from the germline V gene are MDHEN and SYDVKM. This CDR3 region has 13 residues. CDR3 sequence: CASSLVSVETQYF. The CDR3 DNA is TGTGCCAGCAGTTTAGTGTCTGTCGAGACCCAGTACTTC.

This rearrangement joins TRBV5-4 to TRBJ2-7; D may be TRBD1 (6 bases). Germline V gene lookup returns CDR1 SGHNT and CDR2 YYREEE (reference sequence). The V and J ends lost 1 base and 4 bases respectively, with 15 bases between them. The CDR3 sequence is 15 residues long. The CDR3 sequence: CASSLTGIRSYEQYF. The CDR3 DNA reads as TGTGCCAGCAGCTTGACAGGGATCCGGTCTTACGAGCAGTACTTC.

This rearrangement joins TRBV7-2 to TRBJ1-2, with D tentatively TRBD1 (6 bases). V dropped 5 bases and J dropped 6 bases, with 19 bases sitting between them. The germline gives CDR1 SGHTA, CDR2 FQGNSA. The CDR3 extends over 15 amino acids. The CDR3 sequence: CASSKDTQGVDGYTF. Here the CDR3 DNA reads TGTGCCAGCAGCAAAGATACACAGGGAGTGGATGGCTACACCTTC.

At least ten counts were recorded for this clone. CDR3 loop: CAGIIRDRGNNSPLHF. CDR3 nucleotides: TGTGCCGGAATAATCCGGGACAGGGGTAATAATTCACCCCTCCACTTT. The V and J genes are TRBV30 and TRBJ1-6; the match to TRBD1 covers 10 bases. Looked up from germline, CDR1 is GTSNPN and CDR2 is SVGIG (reference sequence). The CDR3 has 16 residues. The trim removed 8 bases at V and 5 bases at J, leaving 12 bases unmatched.

The V call is TRBV5-4, the J call TRBJ2-2; perhaps TRBD2 as D (5 bases). The ends were cut back, 0 bases at V and 0 bases at J, with 6 bases in the middle. Germline CDR1 reads SGHNT; CDR2 reads YYREEE (reference sequence). This CDR3 is built from 15 residues. In DNA form, the CDR3 reads TGTGCCAGCAGCTTGGCTAGCCCGAACACCGGGGAGCTGTTTTTT. Protein: CASSLASPNTGELFF.

The chain couples TRBV2 to TRBJ2-2, with D maybe TRBD2 (5 bases). The CDR3 sequence is 14 residues long. The germline V gene has CDR1 SNHLY and CDR2 FYNNEI. The V end was cut by 7 bases, the J end by 5 bases, with 14 bases between. The CDR3 loop is CASKVRAATGELFF. In nucleotides, the CDR3 is TGTGCCAGCAAGGTCAGAGCGGCTACCGGGGAGCTGTTTTTT.

The CDR3 DNA reads TGCAGCGTTGAAGAATGGAGTAACTATGGCTACACCTTC. It specifies CSVEEWSNYGYTF. The chain recombines TRBV29-1 with TRBJ1-2; D is undetermined. Germline CDR1 and CDR2: SQVTM and ANQGSEA. The germline V and J ends were trimmed by 0 bases and 1 base, with 6 bases remaining between them. The CDR3 has 13 residues.